This T cell receptor beta chain derives from a study of blood T cell repertoires in COVID-19. Overall study: Acute and convalescent COVID-19 specimens originated in the United States, Italy and Spain.

The CDR3 runs to 15 residues. V lost 2 bases and J 6 bases, leaving 14 bases between the germline ends. The germline V gene encodes CDR1 MNHEY and CDR2 SMNVEV (reference sequence). Those who participated ranged in age from roughly 18 to 100 years and resided in approximately 23 US areas. Cohort placement rested on clinical history that participants reported themselves. Symptom resolution, clearance, or two negative PCRs marked the recovered donors of Cohort 3. Data came from immunoSEQ multiplex PCR; TCRdb stores just in-frame clones and leaves some out. This sample has a few hundred thousand clones, with around 87% found just once.

The chain is built from TRBV27 and TRBJ1-5, with D possibly TRBD1 on 6 matching bases. The clonotype comes from a man aged 25 to 40 who had recovered from COVID-19. The sample consisted of PBMCs or T cells enriched from blood (not recorded which). The CDR3, as DNA: TGTGCCAGCAGTTTAGGGGGCGGGCAGTTTCAGCCCCAGCATTTT. Its protein product is CASSLGGGQFQPQHF.